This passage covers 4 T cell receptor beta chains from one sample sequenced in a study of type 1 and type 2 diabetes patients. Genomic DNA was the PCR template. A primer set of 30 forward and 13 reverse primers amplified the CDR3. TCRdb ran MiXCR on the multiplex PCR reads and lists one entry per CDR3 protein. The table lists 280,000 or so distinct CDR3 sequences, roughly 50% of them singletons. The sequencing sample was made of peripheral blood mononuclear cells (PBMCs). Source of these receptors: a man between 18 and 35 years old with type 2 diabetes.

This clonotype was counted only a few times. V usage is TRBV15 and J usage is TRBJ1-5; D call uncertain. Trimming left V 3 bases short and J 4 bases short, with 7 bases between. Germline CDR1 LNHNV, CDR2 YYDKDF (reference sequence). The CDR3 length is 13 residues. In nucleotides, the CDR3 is TGTGCCACCAGCAGTAGAGGGAATCAGCCCCAGCATTTT. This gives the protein CATSSRGNQPQHF.

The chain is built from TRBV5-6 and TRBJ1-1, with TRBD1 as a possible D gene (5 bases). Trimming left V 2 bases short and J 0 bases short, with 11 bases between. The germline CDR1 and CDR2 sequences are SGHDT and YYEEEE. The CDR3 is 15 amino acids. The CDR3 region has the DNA TGTGCCAGCAGCTTTCCGGGACGGATGAACACTGAAGCTTTCTTT. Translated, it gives CASSFPGRMNTEAFF.

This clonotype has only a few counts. The CDR3 nucleotides are TGCAGTGCTAGAGCTCCGACTAGCGGGATAGTCGGGACCCAGTACTTC. Translating gives CSARAPTSGIVGTQYF. The chain joins TRBV20-1 to TRBJ2-5; 11 bases align to TRBD2. Germline CDR1 reads DFQATT; CDR2 reads SNEGSKA (reference sequence). CDR3 length: 16 amino acids. The junction had 11 bases not matched to a gene; V was cut back by 1 base and J by 7 bases.

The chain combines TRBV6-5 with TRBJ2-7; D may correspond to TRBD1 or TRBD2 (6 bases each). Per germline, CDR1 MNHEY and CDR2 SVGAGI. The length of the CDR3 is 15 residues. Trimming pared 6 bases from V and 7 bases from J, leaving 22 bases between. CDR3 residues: CASRPTGTTGGEQYF. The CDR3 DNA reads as TGTGCCAGCAGGCCAACCGGGACAACCGGAGGGGAGCAGTACTTC.